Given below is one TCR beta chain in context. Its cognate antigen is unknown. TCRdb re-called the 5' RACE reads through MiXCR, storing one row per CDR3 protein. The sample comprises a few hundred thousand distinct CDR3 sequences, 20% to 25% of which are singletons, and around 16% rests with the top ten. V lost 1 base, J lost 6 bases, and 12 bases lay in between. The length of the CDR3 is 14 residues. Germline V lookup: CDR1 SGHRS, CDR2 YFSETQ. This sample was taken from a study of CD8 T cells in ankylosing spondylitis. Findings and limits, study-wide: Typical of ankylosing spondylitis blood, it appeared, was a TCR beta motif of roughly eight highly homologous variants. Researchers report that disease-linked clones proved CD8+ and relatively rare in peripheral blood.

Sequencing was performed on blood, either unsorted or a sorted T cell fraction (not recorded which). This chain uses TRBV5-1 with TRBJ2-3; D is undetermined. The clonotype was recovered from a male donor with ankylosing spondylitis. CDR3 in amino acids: CASSLKSRSDTQYF. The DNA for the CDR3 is TGCGCCAGCAGCTTGAAATCAAGGTCCGATACGCAGTATTTT.